This T cell receptor (beta chain) was recovered during a study of human T cells and chemical hapten exposure. General observations from the study: Clustering by CDR3 similarity yielded significantly more large clusters from expanded TCRs than controls.

The time point denotes: patch test 1, 2 weeks after DPC sensitization. Specified treatment: therapeutic diphenylcyclopropenone sensitization with weekly scalp DPC. TCRdb re-called the RACE reads through MiXCR, storing one row per CDR3 protein. Found here are more than 150,000 distinct CDR3 sequences, roughly 15% of them singletons; the top ten hold 1.7%. This CDR3 is 15 amino acids long. Trimming at V came to 5 bases and at J to 3 bases, leaving 4 bases not matched to a gene. CDR1 is SQVTM and CDR2 is ANQGSEA in the germline V gene. This clonotype was picked up a small number of times. The antigen remains unidentified.

This receptor was taken from a young woman with alopecia areata. Some clones in this sample may be carry-over from other donors' samples. Sample: whole blood, taken in connection with sensitization to the hapten diphenylcyclopropenone (DPC). V is TRBV29-1 and J is TRBJ2-1; 13 bases match TRBD2. The CDR3 nucleotides are TGCAGCGTTACACTAGCGGGAGGGGTCTACAATGAGCAGTTCTTC. Translation gives CSVTLAGGVYNEQFF.